The 29 T cell receptor beta chains below all came from one sample that was sequenced in a study of blood T cell repertoires in COVID-19. Some clones are missing from TCRdb's copy, which holds only in-frame ones; the method was immunoSEQ multiplex PCR. The sample has under 300,000 clones; roughly 90% are singletons. The sample taken for sequencing was peripheral blood. All receptors derive from a woman in her sixties with COVID-19, enrolled during active disease.

V gene TRBV10-3 combines with J gene TRBJ2-1, with D perhaps matching TRBD1 (6 bases). The CDR3 has 16 residues. Trimming took 4 bases from V and 10 from J, leaving 23 bases between them. In germline, CDR1 is ENHRY, CDR2 SYGVKD. In DNA, the CDR3 is TGTGCCATCAGTGTAGGGGTAAACAGGGACGGTCGAGAGCAGTTCTTC. It encodes CAISVGVNRDGREQFF.

The chain combines TRBV18 with TRBJ1-1, with TRBD1 identical over 7 bases. In germline, CDR1 is KGHSH, CDR2 LQKENI. This CDR3 has 14 amino acids. The ends lost 5 bases at V and 3 bases at J; junction bases unmatched: 6. The CDR3 nucleotides read TGTGCCAGCTCAGCCTCAGGGGGGTACACTGAAGCTTTCTTT. This encodes CASSASGGYTEAFF. The whole variable domain, filled in from reference TRBV18 and TRBJ1-1, reads NAGVMQNPRHLVRRRGQEARLRCSPMKGHSHVYWYRQLPEEGLKFMVYLQKENIIDESGMPKERFSAEFPKEGPSILRIQQVVRGDSAAYFCASSASGGYTEAFFGQGTRLTVV.

The chain couples TRBV21-1 to TRBJ1-2. TRBV21-1 is deemed a pseudogene. CDR3 length equals 20 residues. CDR3 coding DNA: TGTGCCAGCAGACCGCGATCTGGACAGAGAAGTAGGGAGGGTAGTAATGGCTACACCTTC. This codes for CASRPRSGQRSREGSNGYTF.

The CDR3 sequence is CASSLQANAEAFF. In DNA, the CDR3 is TGTGCCAGCAGTTTACAGGCCAACGCTGAAGCTTTCTTT. This chain uses TRBV12-3 or TRBV12-4 with TRBJ1-1; D call uncertain. The CDR3 covers 13 residues. V lost 2 bases and J 6 bases, leaving 10 bases between the germline ends.

This clone appeared a few times. The chain recombines TRBV5-6 with TRBJ2-1, with 11 nucleotides matching TRBD2. Germline trimming cut 4 bases from V and 8 bases from J; bases unmatched to any gene: 8. The germline V gene has CDR1 SGHDT and CDR2 YYEEEE. The CDR3 covers 15 residues. The CDR3 DNA follows: TGTGCCAGCAGCCGTACTAGCGGGGGCTGGGATGAGCAGTTCTTC. It yields the protein CASSRTSGGWDEQFF.

This clone was found once. V usage is TRBV7-2 and J usage is TRBJ2-1; tentative D call: TRBD1 (5 bases). The germline CDR1 and CDR2 sequences are SGHTA and FQGNSA. CDR3 length: 17 residues. V dropped 2 bases and J dropped 2 bases, with 16 bases sitting between them. This CDR3 reads CASSLRPPRAAYNEQFF. In DNA form, the CDR3 reads TGTGCCAGCAGCTTAAGGCCCCCCAGGGCCGCCTACAATGAGCAGTTCTTC.

The rearrangement joins TRBV2 to TRBJ1-1; D may be TRBD1 (6 bases). CDR1 SNHLY and CDR2 FYNNEI come from the germline V gene. Trimming left V 7 bases short and J 1 base short, with 16 bases between. The length of the CDR3 is 15 residues. For the CDR3, the DNA is TGTGCCAGCACCCAAGAGGGGGGGGCGAACACTGAAGCTTTCTTT. As protein: CASTQEGGANTEAFF. The full variable domain, its missing parts supplied by reference TRBV2 and TRBJ1-1, is EPEVTQTPSHQVTQMGQEVILRCVPISNHLYFYWYRQILGQKVEFLVSFYNNEISEKSEIFDDQFSVERPDGSNFTLKIRSTKLEDSAMYFCASTQEGGANTEAFFGQGTRLTVV.

This rearrangement joins TRBV7-9 to TRBJ2-7, with D possibly matching TRBD2 (6 bases). The CDR3 contains 15 residues. From germline, CDR1 is SEHNR and CDR2 FQNEAQ (reference sequence). V dropped 5 bases and J dropped 3 bases, with 17 bases sitting between them. DNA for the CDR3: TGTGCCAGCAGCGCGGGGTACAGGACAAACTACGAGCAGTACTTC. Encoded protein: CASSAGYRTNYEQYF.

This rearrangement joins TRBV12-3 or TRBV12-4 to TRBJ2-1; D gene unclear. This CDR3 is built from 10 residues. The V and J ends lost 3 bases and 9 bases respectively, with 3 bases between them. In nucleotides, the CDR3 is TGTGCCAGCAGTTTGAGTGAGCAGTTCTTC. Its translation is CASSLSEQFF.

This chain uses TRBV7-2 with TRBJ1-3; D not resolved. This CDR3 has 14 amino acids. Trimming took off 2 bases at V and 1 base at J, with 6 bases between the two ends. The V gene's germline CDR1 is SGHTA and CDR2 FQGNSA. CDR3 loop: CASSLSVSGNTIYF. In DNA form, the CDR3 reads TGTGCCAGCAGCTTATCGGTTTCTGGAAACACCATATATTTT.

The chain's CDR3 is CASSLVGESYSNQPQHF. In DNA, the CDR3 is TGTGCCAGCAGCTTAGTGGGAGAAAGCTATAGCAATCAGCCCCAGCATTTT. The gene calls are TRBV7-9 and TRBJ1-5; D gene uncertain. Germline V lookup: CDR1 SEHNR, CDR2 FQNEAQ (reference sequence). The CDR3 is 17 amino acids. V was pared by 1 base and J by 0 bases, with 13 bases between.

The V and J genes are TRBV4-3 and TRBJ1-2, with TRBD1 as a possible D gene (6 bases). Germline CDR1 LGHNA, CDR2 YSLEER. Trimming pared 0 bases from V and 6 bases from J, leaving 8 bases between. The CDR3 is 13 residues long. CDR3 coding DNA: TGCGCCAGCAGCCAAGAGGACAGACATGGCTACACCTTC. This gives the protein CASSQEDRHGYTF.

This chain uses TRBV25-1 with TRBJ2-1; 7 bases line up with TRBD1. CDR1 is MGHDK and CDR2 is SYGVNS in the germline V gene. V trimming: 6 bases; J trimming: 8 bases; junction bases outside the gene matches: 10. The CDR3 sequence is 14 residues long. This chain's CDR3 is CASRGTGVVYEQFF. CDR3 nucleotide sequence: TGTGCCAGCAGAGGAACAGGGGTGGTCTATGAGCAGTTCTTC. Combining the CDR3 with reference TRBV25-1 and TRBJ2-1 gives the whole variable domain EADIYQTPRYLVIGTGKKITLECSQTMGHDKMYWYQQDPGMELHLIHYSYGVNSTEKGDLSSESTVSRIRTEHFPLTLESARPSHTSQYLCASRGTGVVYEQFFGPGTRLTVL.

The rearrangement joins TRBV7-9 to TRBJ2-5; 7 positions agree with TRBD1. The CDR3 consists of 15 residues. The germline V gene has CDR1 SEHNR and CDR2 FQNEAQ (reference sequence). V gave up 5 bases and J gave up 6 bases; unmatched junction bases: 12. The CDR3: CASSHLTGPSQTQYF. Written as DNA, the CDR3 is TGTGCCAGCAGCCATTTGACAGGGCCTTCACAGACCCAGTACTTC.

The chain employs TRBV5-4 and TRBJ1-2, with 7 bases lining up with TRBD1. The CDR3 runs to 14 residues. V was pared by 4 bases and J by 2 bases, with 5 bases of the junction left unmatched. Per the germline V gene, CDR1 is SGHNT and CDR2 is YYREEE (reference sequence). CDR3 loop: CASSPRDSNYGYTF. Here the CDR3 DNA reads TGTGCCAGCAGCCCGAGGGACAGCAACTATGGCTACACCTTC.

V gene TRBV12-3 or TRBV12-4 combines with J gene TRBJ1-1; TRBD1 might be the D (5 bases). V was cut by 1 base and J by 7 bases, with 7 bases left in between. This CDR3 contains 12 residues. The CDR3, as DNA: TGTGCCAGCAGTTTAGAGGGGCATGAAGCTTTCTTT. Its protein is CASSLEGHEAFF.

This sequence joins TRBV6-5 and TRBJ1-6; 10 nucleotides align to TRBD1. V trimming: 6 bases; J trimming: 8 bases; junction bases outside the gene matches: 7. The CDR3 length is 15 residues. Germline V gene sequence: CDR1 MNHEY, CDR2 SVGAGI. The CDR3 sequence: CASRSGTGVYSPLHF. The CDR3 DNA sequence: TGTGCCAGCAGATCCGGGACAGGGGTTTATTCACCCCTCCACTTT.

This clone came up a few times. The V call is TRBV7-2, the J call TRBJ2-7; tentatively, D is TRBD2 (6 bases). Germline CDR1 is SGHTA and CDR2 is FQGNSA. This CDR3 spans 15 amino acids. Trimming removed 5 bases from V and 7 bases from J, with 21 bases in between. CDR3 bases: TGTGCCAGCAGCCCGGCCGGGACGGGGGTCTATGAGCAGTACTTC. Protein sequence: CASSPAGTGVYEQYF.

In its sample, this clone was seen a few times. V usage is TRBV12-3 or TRBV12-4 and J usage is TRBJ1-1, with D maybe TRBD1 (5 bases). Trimming removed 3 bases from V and 3 bases from J, with 8 bases in between. CDR3 length: 13 amino acids. CDR3 sequence: CASSFGGDTEAFF. CDR3 DNA: TGTGCCAGCAGTTTTGGGGGGGACACTGAAGCTTTCTTT.

This chain joins TRBV29-1 and TRBJ2-1; 9 positions match TRBD1. Per the germline V gene, CDR1 is SQVTM and CDR2 is ANQGSEA. The CDR3 covers 13 residues. Trimming removed 8 bases from V and 4 bases from J; junction bases left unmatched: 6. The CDR3 DNA sequence: TGCAGCCATGGGACAGGGCGATACAATGAGCAGTTCTTC. The encoded protein is CSHGTGRYNEQFF.

The chain recombines TRBV18 with TRBJ2-5; 8 bases map to TRBD1. The V and J ends lost 3 bases and 2 bases, in that order; junction bases with no gene match: 8. The CDR3 covers 16 residues. Germline V gene data show CDR1 as KGHSH and CDR2 as LQKENI. CDR3 nucleotides: TGTGCCAGCTCACCGTGGACAGGGCTCATACAAGAGACCCAGTACTTC. It yields the protein CASSPWTGLIQETQYF.

This clone has a handful of counts. V usage is TRBV19 and J usage is TRBJ1-2; TRBD1 aligns across 7 bases. CDR3 length: 13 residues. CDR1 is LNHDA and CDR2 is SQIVND in the germline V gene (reference sequence). Losses at the gene ends were 5 bases for V and 8 bases for J; bases not matched to a gene: 8. The CDR3 region is CASSGLDRVGYTF. The DNA for the CDR3 is TGTGCCAGTAGTGGCCTCGACAGGGTCGGCTACACCTTC.

This chain links TRBV5-1 with TRBJ1-1, with TRBD1 matching over 10 bases. This CDR3 is 15 amino acids long. Trimming took 0 bases from V and 5 from J; bases not matched to a gene: 4. Per the germline V gene, CDR1 is SGHRS and CDR2 is YFSETQ. The CDR3 DNA follows: TGCGCCAGCAGCTTGGCAAGGACAGGGGGGACTGAAGCTTTCTTT. Translation: CASSLARTGGTEAFF.

This clone has a single count. The chain is built from TRBV19 and TRBJ1-2, with a possible D match to TRBD1 (6 bases). CDR1 is LNHDA and CDR2 is SQIVND in the germline V gene (reference sequence). This CDR3 region has 15 residues. Trimming cost V 5 bases and J 7 bases, with 20 bases left between them. The CDR3 coding sequence is TGTGCCAGTAGTCCGCAGCACGGACAGAATGGTGGCTACACCTTC. Its protein product is CASSPQHGQNGGYTF.

The V and J genes are TRBV9 and TRBJ2-7, with 7 bases lining up with TRBD2. CDR1 and CDR2 from the germline V gene are SGDLS and YYNGEE. CDR3 length: 13 residues. Trimming at V came to 2 bases and at J to 6 bases, leaving 5 bases not matched to a gene. In nucleotides, the CDR3 is TGTGCCAGCAGCGTCGGGGGAGGGAGCGAGCAGTACTTC. It codes for CASSVGGGSEQYF.

The chain is built from TRBV10-2 and TRBJ2-7; possibly TRBD1 for D (6 bases). This CDR3 spans 14 amino acids. CDR1 is WSHSY and CDR2 is SAAADI in the germline V gene. The V and J ends lost 6 bases and 5 bases respectively, with 17 bases between them. CDR3 protein: CASSPPQGLHEQYF. The CDR3 DNA sequence: TGCGCCAGCAGCCCACCACAGGGCTTACACGAGCAGTACTTC.

For the CDR3, the DNA is TGTGCCAGCAGTTTACGGTGGGCAGGGCTAGCTGGGGCCAACGTCCTGACTTTC. Protein sequence: CASSLRWAGLAGANVLTF. The chain uses TRBV27 and TRBJ2-6, with D maybe TRBD1 (5 bases). Germline V lookup: CDR1 MNHEY, CDR2 SMNVEV (reference sequence). The CDR3 is made up of 18 amino acids. V dropped 2 bases and J dropped 2 bases, with 16 bases sitting between them. The entire variable domain, with the rest obtained from reference TRBV27 and TRBJ2-6, is as follows: EAQVTQNPRYLITVTGKKLTVTCSQNMNHEYMSWYRQDPGLGLRQIYYSMNVEVTDKGDVPEGYKVSRKEKRNFPLILESPSPNQTSLYFCASSLRWAGLAGANVLTFGAGSRLTVL.

This chain connects TRBV6-5 to TRBJ2-7; 7 positions agree with TRBD2. Germline loops: CDR1 MNHEY, CDR2 SVGAGI. V lost 2 bases, J lost 3 bases, and 4 bases stayed unmatched. This CDR3 has 14 residues. The CDR3 DNA reads as TGTGCCAGCAGTTACCGAGCGGGGTTCTACGAGCAGTACTTC. Protein: CASSYRAGFYEQYF.

In this sample, this clone turned up a few times. The chain recombines TRBV19 with TRBJ2-7; 14 nucleotides align to TRBD2. The germline gives CDR1 LNHDA, CDR2 SQIVND (reference sequence). With V trimmed by 3 bases and J by 2 bases, 0 bases remained unmatched. This CDR3 has 15 amino acids. Written as DNA, the CDR3 is TGTGCCAGTAGTATGGGACTAGCGGGGGCCTACGAGCAGTACTTC. Translated, it gives CASSMGLAGAYEQYF.